Shown below are 15 T cell receptor beta chains from a single sample sequenced in a study of molecular identifiers for immune sequencing clone quantification. Using its own MiXCR run on the PCR reads, TCRdb lists one record per CDR3 protein. The sample consists of around 40,000 distinct CDR3 sequences, 15% to 20% of them appearing once. Sequences were obtained from naive CD8+ T cells from blood, with Jurkat cell RNA spiked in. Subset here: FACS-sorted CD8+CD4-CCR7+CD45RA+ naive T cells. The receptors stem from a human donor in good health. Some libraries in this study had Jurkat cell RNA spiked in.

This clonotype has at least ten counts. V gene TRBV2 combines with J gene TRBJ2-3; 7 nucleotides line up with TRBD1. V was clipped by 6 bases and J by 4 bases; unmatched bases: 4. The CDR3 totals 13 residues. CDR1 is SNHLY and CDR2 is FYNNEI in the germline V gene. The DNA of the CDR3 is TGTGCCAGCAGGGGGCAGGGGGCAGATACGCAGTATTTT. It encodes CASRGQGADTQYF.

This clonotype was observed at least ten times. The chain recombines TRBV7-9 with TRBJ2-7, with a tentative D call TRBD1 (6 bases). CDR3 size: 12 residues. In germline, CDR1 is SEHNR, CDR2 FQNEAQ (reference sequence). V shed 6 bases and J shed 6 bases, with 12 bases lying between them. This CDR3 reads CASRTDSPEQYF. The CDR3 nucleotides are TGTGCCAGCAGGACGGACAGCCCCGAGCAGTACTTC.

Worth noting for this clonotype: Possible read error: a much larger clone is one base away. The genes are TRBV3-1 and TRBJ1-5; weak D call: TRBD1 (6 bases). V was cut by 2 bases and J by 4 bases, with 12 bases left in between. CDR3 size: 15 residues. The germline CDR1 and CDR2 sequences are LGHDT and YNNKEL (reference sequence). The CDR3: CASSQRLQGNQPQHF. In DNA form, the CDR3 reads TGTGCCAGCAGCCAACGCCTACAGGGTAATCAGCCCCAGCATTTT.

This clonotype has ten or more counts. V is TRBV20-1 and J is TRBJ1-5, with 7 bases matching TRBD1. The CDR3 contains 15 residues. Trimming at V came to 0 bases and at J to 7 bases, leaving 9 bases not matched to a gene. Germline assignment: CDR1 DFQATT and CDR2 SNEGSKA (reference sequence). Here the CDR3 DNA reads TGCAGTGCTAGAGATGGGGAGGGGGCTTGGCAGCCCCAGCATTTT. Encoded protein: CSARDGEGAWQPQHF.

CDR3 in DNA: TGTGCCAGCGAGTTAGCGTTTCCAGATACGCAGTATTTT. It translates to CASELAFPDTQYF. The chain recombines TRBV7-2 with TRBJ2-3; possibly TRBD2 for D (5 bases). Trimming took 8 bases from V and 4 from J, leaving 13 bases between them. CDR1 and CDR2 (germline): SGHTA, FQGNSA. The CDR3 totals 13 residues.

This clonotype turned up a few times. This may come from a read error, since a much larger clone is one base off. This sequence joins TRBV4-1 and TRBJ2-1; 8 positions match TRBD2. The CDR3 is 18 residues long. Germline assignment: CDR1 MGHRA and CDR2 YSYEKL. CDR3 in DNA: TGCGCCAGCGGCCAAGATTCTTCCTCTAGCGGGTTGTACAATGAGCAGTTCTTC. This encodes CASGQDSSSSGLYNEQFF.

This clonotype came up many times. This chain links TRBV4-3 with TRBJ1-4; D ambiguous. CDR3 length: 15 residues. The V gene lost 4 bases and the J gene lost 5 bases, with 14 bases spanning the gap. The germline CDR1 and CDR2 sequences are LGHNA and YSLEER. CDR3 sequence reads: CASSPFSDGNEKLFF. The DNA for the CDR3 is TGCGCCAGCAGCCCATTCTCAGACGGGAATGAAAAACTGTTTTTT.

This clonotype was seen ten or more times. The rearrangement links TRBV11-2 to TRBJ1-5, with unresolved D. The V end lost 5 bases, the J end lost 7 bases, and 15 bases lay between the germline ends. The CDR3 covers 14 residues. CDR1 SGHAT and CDR2 FQNNGV come from the germline V gene. The CDR3 region is CASSLNGEGQPQHF. DNA for the CDR3: TGTGCCAGCAGCCTAAACGGGGAGGGACAGCCCCAGCATTTT.

This clonotype has ten or more counts. The rearrangement joins TRBV4-2 to TRBJ2-3; D gene unclear. V lost 0 bases and J 2 bases, leaving 12 bases between the germline ends. The CDR3 spans 16 residues. Germline V gene data show CDR1 as LGHNA and CDR2 as YNFKEQ. CDR3 nucleotides: TGTGCCAGCAGCCAAGATATCGCCGTAATCACAGATACGCAGTATTTT. This sequence encodes CASSQDIAVITDTQYF.

Details on this clonotype: It may be a read error: a sequence one base away is much more abundant. The CDR3 does not end in the conserved phenylalanine or tryptophan, so this is likely a read error. V gene TRBV18 combines with J gene TRBJ1-5; tentatively, D is TRBD1 (5 bases). V was trimmed by 3 bases and J by 1 base, leaving 13 bases between them. The CDR3 covers 16 residues. CDR1 KGHSH and CDR2 LQKENI come from the germline V gene. Here the CDR3 reads CASSPTGRLSNQPQHS. The CDR3 DNA sequence: TGTGCCAGCTCACCCACGGGGCGGCTGAGCAATCAGCCCCAGCATTCT.

The table lists this clonotype with many counts. This chain uses TRBV5-6 with TRBJ2-3; 12 bases agree with TRBD2. This CDR3 has 15 residues. Unmatched junction bases numbered 8, after V lost 4 bases and J lost 8 bases. Germline CDR1 is SGHDT and CDR2 is YYEEEE. The CDR3 DNA reads as TGTGCCAGCAGCGTGACTAGCGGGGGAGCAAGTACGCAGTATTTT. Amino acids: CASSVTSGGASTQYF.

This CDR3 reads CASSLYSGSYEQYF. The DNA for the CDR3 is TGCGCCAGCAGCTTATATAGCGGCTCCTACGAGCAGTACTTC. The V and J genes are TRBV5-1 and TRBJ2-7; perhaps TRBD2 as D (6 bases). V was trimmed by 2 bases and J by 0 bases, leaving 9 bases between them. This CDR3 has 14 amino acids. The germline V gene encodes CDR1 SGHRS and CDR2 YFSETQ. Variable domain in full (rest from reference TRBV5-1 and TRBJ2-7): KAGVTQTPRYLIKTRGQQVTLSCSPISGHRSVSWYQQTPGQGLQFLFEYFSETQRNKGNFPGRFSGRQFSNSRSEMNVSTLELGDSALYLCASSLYSGSYEQYFGPGTRLTVT.

As to this clonotype: At one of its ends the junction is not consistent with the germline gene, which may arise from a read error. The genes are TRBV4-2 and TRBJ2-7; TRBD1 matches 10 bases. The CDR3 extends over 15 amino acids. Germline values: CDR1 LGHNA, CDR2 YNFKEQ. The CDR3 protein is CASSQGDRGSDEQCF. CDR3 DNA: TGTGCCAGCAGCCAAGGGGACAGGGGTAGTGACGAGCAGTGCTTC.

This clonotype was recorded many times. V is TRBV12-3 or TRBV12-4 and J is TRBJ2-5; the D is unclear. This CDR3 comprises 14 residues. V gave up 4 bases and J gave up 1 base, with 10 bases separating them. DNA for the CDR3: TGTGCCAGCAGTTGGTCCGGTAGCCAAGAGACCCAGTACTTC. It translates to CASSWSGSQETQYF.

Note on this clonotype: This CDR3 fails to terminate in the conserved phenylalanine or tryptophan, so it likely reflects a read error. The V call is TRBV27, the J call TRBJ2-1; tentative D call: TRBD2 (5 bases). The V gene's germline CDR1 is MNHEY and CDR2 SMNVEV (reference sequence). The CDR3 runs 14 residues. Trimming took 4 bases from V and 0 from J, leaving 7 bases between them. The CDR3 nucleotides are TGTGCCAGCAGTTCCCGGGGCTCCTACAATGAGCAGTTCTCC. It codes for CASSSRGSYNEQFS.